The sequence of this T cell receptor beta chain was determined in a study of T-cell memory formation after mild COVID-19. This clonotype appeared a few times. Via MiXCR, TCRdb re-called the 5' RACE reads, giving one row per CDR3 protein. The data hold fewer than 150,000 distinct CDR3 sequences, with about 14% observed a single time. V lost 1 base and J lost 6; bases outside the gene matches: 9. The CDR3 runs to 16 residues. The rearrangement joins TRBV12-3 or TRBV12-4 to TRBJ2-3; 8 positions agree with TRBD2. The sample comprised PBMCs or a T cell subset sorted from them (not recorded which). The clonotype was recovered from an adult woman who had mild COVID-19 (a few samples of this study predate the infection). Cell type and time point are not known. The CDR3 DNA follows: TGTGCCAGCAGTTTAGACGGGAGGGCCTCGGTGGATACGCAGTATTTT. It yields the protein CASSLDGRASVDTQYF.